The source of this T cell receptor beta chain is a study of T cells in localized non-small cell lung cancer. A word on this clone: Its target is not known.

Only in-frame clones appear in the TCRdb table, and some are missing; sequencing was by immunoSEQ multiplex PCR. The data hold 45,000 to 60,000 clones, with about four fifths observed a single time. The study's findings and limits: Researchers found a median around 50 of the top 100 tumor clones in adjacent lung.

V lost 4 bases, J lost 4 bases, and 7 bases stayed unmatched. Germline V gene lookup returns CDR1 SGHNT and CDR2 YYREEE (reference sequence). This CDR3 contains 15 residues. The sequence was collected from a female donor over 55 with stage II squamous cell lung carcinoma. Sequenced here: peripheral blood, sampled before any cancer treatment. This chain connects TRBV5-4 to TRBJ1-4, with 7 bases that match TRBD1. CDR3 in DNA: TGTGCCAGCAGCCAGAACAGGGGTAGTAATGAAAAACTGTTTTTT. Translating it yields CASSQNRGSNEKLFF.